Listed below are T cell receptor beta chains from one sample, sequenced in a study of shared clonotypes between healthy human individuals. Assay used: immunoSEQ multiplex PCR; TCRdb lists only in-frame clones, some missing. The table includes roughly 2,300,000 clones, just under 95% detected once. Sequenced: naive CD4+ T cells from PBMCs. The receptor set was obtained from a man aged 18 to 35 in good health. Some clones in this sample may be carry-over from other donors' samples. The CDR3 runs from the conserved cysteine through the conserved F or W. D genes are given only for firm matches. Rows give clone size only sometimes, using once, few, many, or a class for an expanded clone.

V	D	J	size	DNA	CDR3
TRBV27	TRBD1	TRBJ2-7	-	TGTGCCAGCAGTTTCGCCGGGGGCAGGGGGCAGTACGAGCAGTACTTC	CASSFAGGRGQYEQYF
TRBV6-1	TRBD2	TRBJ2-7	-	TGTGCCAGCAGTTTCCACGGACTAGCGTCCTACGAGCAGTACTTC	CASSFHGLASYEQYF
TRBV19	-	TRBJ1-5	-	TGTGCCAGTAGAGGGACACACGCGGGGGGGCCCCAGCATTTT	CASRGTHAGGPQHF
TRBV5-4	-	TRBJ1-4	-	TGTGCCAGCAGCTTGACCGTTAGTAATGAAAAACTGTTTTTT	CASSLTVSNEKLFF
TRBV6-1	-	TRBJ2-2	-	TGTGCCAGCAGTGGCGGGACTCCTTGGAACACCGGGGAGCTGTTTTTT	CASSGGTPWNTGELFF
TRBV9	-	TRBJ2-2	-	TGTGCCAGCAATCGGGCTAGCGAGAACACCGGGGAGCTGTTTTTT	CASNRASENTGELFF
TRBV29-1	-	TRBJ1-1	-	TGCAGCGTCATGAGGAGGGGCACTATGATGAACACTGAAGCTTTCTTT	CSVMRRGTMMNTEAFF
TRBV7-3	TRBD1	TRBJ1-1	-	TGTGCCAGCAGCCCGGGGACAGGGGGTAGATTCACTGAAGCTTTCTTT	CASSPGTGGRFTEAFF
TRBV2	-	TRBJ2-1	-	TGTGCCAGCAGTGAAATAGCAGGCAATGAGCAGTTCTTC	CASSEIAGNEQFF
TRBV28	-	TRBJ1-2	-	TGTGCCAGCAGTTTTATTAGGGGCGGCTACACCTTC	CASSFIRGGYTF
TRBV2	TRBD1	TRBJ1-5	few	TGTGCCACAGGGGGCGCGGGTAATCAGCCCCAGCATTTT	CATGGAGNQPQHF
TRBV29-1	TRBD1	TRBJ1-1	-	TGCAGCGTCGGGTGGGACAGGGTCTCTGAAGCTTTCTTT	CSVGWDRVSEAFF
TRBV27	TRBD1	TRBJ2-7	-	TGTGCCAGCAGTTTCGGGACAGGATCCTCCTACGAGCAGTACTTC	CASSFGTGSSYEQYF
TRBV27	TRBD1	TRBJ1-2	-	TGTGCCAGCAGTTTATGGGACAGCCTCCCTGTGGGCTACACCTTC	CASSLWDSLPVGYTF
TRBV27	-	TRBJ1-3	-	TGTGCCAGCAGTTGGAAAGACCCTTCGTCCGGAAACACCATATATTTT	CASSWKDPSSGNTIYF
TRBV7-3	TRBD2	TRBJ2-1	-	TGTGCCAGCAGCTTGGACCTAGCGGGACCCCGCAATGAGCAGTTCTTC	CASSLDLAGPRNEQFF
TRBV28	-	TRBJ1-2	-	TGTGCCATCCAAGCCCGGGCAGGGGTCAATGGCTACACCTTC	CAIQARAGVNGYTF
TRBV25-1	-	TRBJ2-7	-	TGTGCCAGCAGTGAATATGTGGACTCCTACGAGCAGTACTTC	CASSEYVDSYEQYF
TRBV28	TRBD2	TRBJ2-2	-	TGTGCCAGCAGTTTCCCCTCACGGGGGGGCACCGGGGAGCTGTTTTTT	CASSFPSRGGTGELFF
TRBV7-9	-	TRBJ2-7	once	TGTGCCAGCAGCTTAGGCAGCCCCTACGAGCAGTACTTC	CASSLGSPYEQYF
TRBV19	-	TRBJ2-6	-	TGTGCCAGTAGTATCGGACACAGGCGATTCTCTGGGGCCAACGTCCTGACTTTC	CASSIGHRRFSGANVLTF
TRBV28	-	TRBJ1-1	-	TGTGCCAGCAGTCCTCGGGGGTCTGACACTGAAGCTTTCTTT	CASSPRGSDTEAFF
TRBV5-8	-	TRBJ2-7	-	TGTGCCAGCAGCTGGGGCCAGCGCAACTCCTACGAGCAGTACTTC	CASSWGQRNSYEQYF
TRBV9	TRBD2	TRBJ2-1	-	TGTGCCAGCAGCGTAGGTCCCCGGGAGGGCAGTGAGCAGTTCTTC	CASSVGPREGSEQFF
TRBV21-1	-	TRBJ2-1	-	TGTGCCAGCAGCAAAACCCGGCCGAGAAAAAGCTCCTACAATGAGCAGTTCTTC	CASSKTRPRKSSYNEQFF
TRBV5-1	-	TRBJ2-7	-	TGCGCCAGCAGCTCGCGGACGGAGGCCTACGAGCAGTACTTC	CASSSRTEAYEQYF
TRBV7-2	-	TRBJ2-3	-	TGTGCCAGCAGCCGACAGGCGTCAGATACGCAGTATTTT	CASSRQASDTQYF
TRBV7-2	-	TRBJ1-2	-	TGTGCCAGCAGCTCGATAAGAAGATCTGGGGTGGATGGCTACACCTTC	CASSSIRRSGVDGYTF
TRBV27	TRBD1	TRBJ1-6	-	TGTGCCAGCGGGCGGACAGGGGACAATTCACCCCTCCACTTT	CASGRTGDNSPLHF
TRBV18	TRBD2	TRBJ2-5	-	TGTGCCAGCTCCCCAGGACTAGAAGAGACCCAGTACTTC	CASSPGLEETQYF
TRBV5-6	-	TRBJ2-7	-	TGTGCCAGCAGCCCAAACAGGCCCCGGGGGAACGAGCAGTACTTC	CASSPNRPRGNEQYF